Each of the 5 T cell receptor beta chains below was sequenced from the same sample in a study of cytomegalovirus exposure and HLA in healthy donors. PCR involved 60 Vbeta and 13 Jbeta primers. Sequenced by immunoSEQ multiplex PCR; TCRdb stores in-frame clones only, minus some. The sample lists 75,000 to 90,000 clones, nearly 80% occurring once. Sequenced material: PBMCs. The receptors come from a woman between 40 and 50 years old in good health and CMV-seropositive.

The chain is built from TRBV9 and TRBJ2-3; 11 bases map to TRBD2. The CDR3 sequence is 17 residues long. The germline V gene has CDR1 SGDLS and CDR2 YYNGEE. The V and J ends lost 0 bases and 5 bases, in that order; junction bases with no gene match: 8. The CDR3 here is CASSVEAHLAGGDTQYF. CDR3 in DNA: TGTGCCAGCAGCGTAGAGGCCCACCTAGCGGGGGGAGATACGCAGTATTTT.

The chain combines TRBV7-2 with TRBJ2-3; 9 bases are a match to TRBD2. Germline V gene sequence: CDR1 SGHTA, CDR2 FQGNSA. J was trimmed by 3 bases and V by 4 bases; bases with no gene match: 2. This CDR3 is built from 14 residues. The CDR3 region is CASSWGLATDTQYF. CDR3 nucleotides: TGTGCCAGCAGCTGGGGACTAGCAACAGATACGCAGTATTTT.

The chain has TRBV30 and TRBJ2-7, with D possibly being TRBD1 (5 bases). Trimming took 3 bases from V and 5 from J, leaving 8 bases between them. CDR1 and CDR2 from the germline V gene are GTSNPN and SVGIG (reference sequence). This CDR3 comprises 11 residues. The CDR3 DNA is TGTGCCTGGAGCAGGGTCCACGAGCAGTACTTC. The encoded protein is CAWSRVHEQYF.

The chain employs TRBV2 and TRBJ2-3; 7 positions match TRBD2. Germline CDR1 is SNHLY and CDR2 is FYNNEI. The CDR3 has 14 amino acids. J gave up 2 bases and V 10 bases, and 9 bases lay outside the gene matches. The CDR3 DNA sequence: TGTGCCACCTCGGGTCTAGCGGTCACAGATACGCAGTATTTT. Translating it yields CATSGLAVTDTQYF.

This clone was detected only a few times. This rearrangement joins TRBV7-8 to TRBJ2-5, with 7 nucleotides matching TRBD2. Trimming took 1 base from V and 1 from J; bases not matched to a gene: 6. This CDR3 comprises 16 residues. Germline CDR1 is SGHVS and CDR2 is FQNEAQ. CDR3 DNA: TGTGCCAGCAGCTTAGTGGCTAGCGGAGTCCAAGAGACCCAGTACTTC. This gives the protein CASSLVASGVQETQYF.